This T cell receptor (beta chain) was captured by sequencing in a study of Graves' ophthalmopathy and Graves' hyperthyroidism. This CDR3 is 14 amino acids long. V was pared by 4 bases and J by 3 bases, with 9 bases between. The germline V gene has CDR1 SEHNR and CDR2 FQNEAQ (reference sequence). Scientists amplified the TCR beta CDR3 regions from RNA transcripts. Investigators did first-round RT-PCR with HTBI primers, then second-round multiplex PCR. TCRdb used MiXCR to reprocess the multiplex PCR reads, holding one entry per CDR3 protein. Of approximately 540,000 distinct CDR3 sequences in the sample, under 45% were seen once. Regarding the study as a whole: A model built from 13 signatures distinguished ophthalmopathy from stable hyperthyroidism with 85% to 90% sensitivity and approximately 81% specificity. Thyroid clonotypes that were expanded above 0.001 frequency mostly also appeared in blood.

Note on this clonotype: Antigen unknown.

This sequence originates from an adult man with Graves' hyperthyroidism. The chain carries TRBV7-9 and TRBJ2-2; D is possibly TRBD1 (6 bases). Source material: peripheral blood or thyroid tissue (not recorded which). As DNA, the CDR3 is TGTGCCAGCAGCTCACAGGGCGACACCGGGGAGCTGTTTTTT. It encodes CASSSQGDTGELFF.